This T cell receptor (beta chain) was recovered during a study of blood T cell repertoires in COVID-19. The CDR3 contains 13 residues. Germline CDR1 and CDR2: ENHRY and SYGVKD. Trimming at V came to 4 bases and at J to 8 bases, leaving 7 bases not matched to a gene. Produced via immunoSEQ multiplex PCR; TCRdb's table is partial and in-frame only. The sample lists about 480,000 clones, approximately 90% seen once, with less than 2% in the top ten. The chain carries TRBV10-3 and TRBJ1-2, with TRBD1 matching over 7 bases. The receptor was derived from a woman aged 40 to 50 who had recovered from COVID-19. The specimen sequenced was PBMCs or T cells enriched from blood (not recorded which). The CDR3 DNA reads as TGTGCCATCAGTGGGGGGACAGACCGGGGCTACACCTTC. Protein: CAISGGTDRGYTF.